Following are 8 T cell receptor beta chains from one sample sequenced in a study of post-analysis software for immune sequencing data. Their cognate antigens are unknown. Study-wide points: Elevated frequency relative to controls characterized 4 or 5 TRBV segments in patients, TRBV5-6, TRBV5-1 and TRBV20-1 among them.

Unique-molecular-identifier-tagged TCR beta cDNA libraries were used. One entry per CDR3 protein results from TCRdb running MiXCR on the PCR reads. In the table there are some 240,000 distinct CDR3 sequences, 30% to 45% of which are singletons. Specimen: blood. The receptors were gathered from a girl under 18 with multiple sclerosis.

V gene TRBV7-9 combines with J gene TRBJ2-7; maybe TRBD1 (6 bases). Trimming left V 3 bases short and J 5 bases short, with 11 bases between. The V gene's germline CDR1 is SEHNR and CDR2 FQNEAQ (reference sequence). The length of the CDR3 is 13 residues. CDR3 loop: CASSFAGADEQYF. The CDR3 DNA follows: TGTGCCAGCAGCTTTGCAGGGGCGGACGAGCAGTACTTC.

About this clonotype itself: A single base separates this from a much larger clone, so it may be a read error. The chain uses TRBV24-1 and TRBJ1-2, with TRBD1 as a possible D gene (6 bases). The germline V gene has CDR1 KGHDR and CDR2 SFDVKD. The CDR3 contains 12 residues. In DNA form, the CDR3 reads TGTGCCACCAGCGAGGGGGTCGGTGGCCACACCTTC. Amino acid sequence: CATSEGVGGHTF.

The table lists this clonotype with many counts. The chain combines TRBV11-2 with TRBJ1-1; TRBD1 matches at 9 bases. The CDR3 length is 16 residues. V lost 2 bases to trimming and J lost 4 bases; unmatched junction nucleotides: 8. Germline V gives CDR1 SGHAT, CDR2 FQNNGV. In nucleotides, the CDR3 is TGTGCCAGCAGCTTACCGGGGACAGGGTTCAGCACTGAAGCTTTCTTT. Translation gives CASSLPGTGFSTEAFF. Using reference TRBV11-2 and TRBJ1-1 for the parts outside the CDR3, the full variable domain is EAGVAQSPRYKIIEKRQSVAFWCNPISGHATLYWYQQILGQGPKLLIQFQNNGVVDDSQLPKDRFSAERLKGVDSTLKIQPAKLEDSAVYLCASSLPGTGFSTEAFFGQGTRLTVV.

Of note for this clonotype: One base away lies a much larger clone, so this may be a sequencing read error. J is TRBJ1-1 and V is TRBV20-1; D is undetermined. Per germline, CDR1 DFQATT and CDR2 SNEGSKA (reference sequence). The CDR3 consists of 15 residues. The CDR3, as DNA: TGCAATGCTAGAGATTTTAGGGATGGGAGCACTGAAGCTTTCTTT. It translates to CNARDFRDGSTEAFF.

This clonotype has more than one count but fewer than ten. The chain employs TRBV25-1 and TRBJ2-2; 13 nucleotides match TRBD2. V trimming: 9 bases; J trimming: 3 bases; junction bases outside the gene matches: 28. CDR3 length equals 23 residues. Germline lookup yields CDR1 MGHDK and CDR2 SYGVNS. The CDR3 spells CASEHRDRSSTSGRAGDTGELFF. The CDR3 region has the DNA TGTGCCAGTGAACACCGGGACAGGAGTTCAACTAGCGGGAGGGCCGGGGACACCGGGGAGCTGTTTTTT.

There are many counts of this clonotype. The rearrangement uses TRBV6-5 and TRBJ2-5, with D perhaps matching TRBD1 or TRBD2 (5 bases each). The CDR3 runs 15 residues. Per germline, CDR1 MNHEY and CDR2 SVGAGI. V lost 7 bases to trimming and J lost 4 bases, with 19 bases between them. The CDR3 protein is CASTKQEAQGETQYF. The CDR3 region has the DNA TGTGCCAGCACGAAACAGGAGGCCCAGGGAGAGACCCAGTACTTC.

In the case of this clonotype: One end of the junction does not line up with germline, which may come from a read error. V gene TRBV12-3 or TRBV12-4 combines with J gene TRBJ2-3, with a possible D match to TRBD2 (6 bases). The length of the CDR3 is 14 residues. The CDR3 sequence is CASRGSGSTDTRYF. The CDR3 region has the DNA TGTGCCAGCAGGGGGAGCGGGTCGACAGATACGCGGTATTTT.

The genes are TRBV4-1 and TRBJ1-4; D unclear. Germline V CDR1 and CDR2: MGHRA, YSYEKL. This CDR3 region has 12 residues. The germline V and J ends were trimmed by 7 bases and 8 bases, with 11 bases remaining between them. The CDR3 DNA reads TGCGCCAGCACCATCGCGAGGGAAAAACTGTTTTTT. It codes for CASTIAREKLFF.